One and the same sample provided the 16 T cell receptor beta chains below, sequenced in a study of blood T cell repertoires in COVID-19. Repertoires were generated with immunoSEQ multiplex PCR, while TCRdb's copy carries only in-frame clones and drops some. The sample contains fewer than 250,000 clones, around 84% of which appear only once. The source material was peripheral blood. The receptors were gathered from a woman of 80 years or more with COVID-19, enrolled during active disease.

The table lists this clone with a count of one. V gene TRBV6-2 or TRBV6-3 combines with J gene TRBJ2-7; tentative D call: TRBD2 (5 bases). The germline V gene encodes CDR1 MNHEY and CDR2 SVGEGT. The CDR3 is 13 amino acids. V was shortened by 2 bases and J by 3 bases, with 8 bases between the two germline ends. The CDR3 nucleotides read TGTGCCAGCAGTTACCGTGACTACTACGAGCAGTACTTC. Translating gives CASSYRDYYEQYF.

This clone was observed once. This sequence joins TRBV28 and TRBJ2-3, with 9 bases matching TRBD2. Per the germline V gene, CDR1 is MDHEN and CDR2 is SYDVKM. The length of the CDR3 is 16 residues. After removal of 3 bases from V and 4 bases from J, the junction contained 8 bases not matched to a gene. The CDR3 is CASSLRRGGLSDTQYF. The CDR3 DNA sequence: TGTGCCAGCAGTTTGAGGCGGGGGGGCTTATCAGATACGCAGTATTTT.

The CDR3 sequence is CATSTTGLGSNEQFF. The CDR3 coding sequence is TGTGCCACCAGCACCACGGGACTAGGGTCTAATGAGCAGTTCTTC. The genes are TRBV15 and TRBJ2-1; TRBD2 matches at 8 bases. Trimming took 4 bases from V and 7 from J; bases not matched to a gene: 9. This CDR3 spans 15 amino acids. The germline CDR1 and CDR2 sequences are LNHNV and YYDKDF (reference sequence).

The CDR3 DNA follows: TGTGCCAGCAGCCACACAGGGCCAGCTAATGAAAAACTGTTTTTT. Amino acids: CASSHTGPANEKLFF. This chain connects TRBV3-1 (or the pseudogene TRBV3-2) to TRBJ1-4; D possibly corresponds to TRBD1 (6 bases). The V end was cut by 3 bases, the J end by 3 bases, with 11 bases between. In germline, CDR1 is LGHDT, CDR2 YNNKEL (reference sequence). CDR3 length: 15 residues.

The V and J genes are TRBV3-1 (or the pseudogene TRBV3-2) and TRBJ2-7; maybe TRBD1 (6 bases). This CDR3 spans 16 amino acids. Germline lookup yields CDR1 LGHDT and CDR2 YNNKEL (reference sequence). V was pared by 0 bases and J by 3 bases, with 15 bases between. The chain's CDR3 is CASSQDLQGSVYEQYF. For the CDR3, the DNA is TGTGCCAGCAGCCAAGATCTTCAGGGGTCCGTCTACGAGCAGTACTTC.

The rearrangement joins TRBV19 to TRBJ1-4; no definite D call. Trimming pared 6 bases from V and 3 bases from J, leaving 11 bases between. Germline V CDR1 and CDR2: LNHDA, SQIVND (reference sequence). The CDR3 runs 14 residues. The CDR3 loop reads CASSNGRANEKLFF. The CDR3 DNA sequence: TGTGCCAGTAGCAACGGGAGAGCTAATGAAAAACTGTTTTTT.

This chain links TRBV6-1 with TRBJ2-4, with TRBD1 matching over 7 bases. The junction had 7 bases not matched to a gene; V was cut back by 0 bases and J by 5 bases. This CDR3 comprises 16 residues. Germline CDR1 MNHNS, CDR2 SASEGT. As DNA, the CDR3 is TGTGCCAGCAGTGAAGCACTGGGGACAGCTGAAAACATTCAGTACTTC. Its protein product is CASSEALGTAENIQYF.

The V gene is TRBV19, the J gene TRBJ1-5; no reliable D call. Trimming stripped 3 bases from V and 4 bases from J, with 7 bases between. The CDR3 is 13 amino acids. Germline CDR1 reads LNHDA; CDR2 reads SQIVND (reference sequence). DNA for the CDR3: TGTGCCAGTAGTATGGCTAGGAATCAGCCCCAGCATTTT. This gives the protein CASSMARNQPQHF.

The chain recombines TRBV27 with TRBJ1-4; TRBD1 matches 10 bases. CDR1 is MNHEY and CDR2 is SMNVEV in the germline V gene (reference sequence). Trimming cost V 6 bases and J 7 bases; bases outside gene matches: 5. The CDR3 loop spans 14 amino acids. The CDR3 coding sequence is TGTGCCAGCAGACGGACAGGGGGAGGTGAAAAACTGTTTTTT. Amino acid sequence: CASRRTGGGEKLFF.

The gene calls are TRBV19 and TRBJ1-3; a possible D gene is TRBD1 (6 bases). The V end lost 7 bases, the J end lost 0 bases, and 19 bases lay between the germline ends. There are 17 residues in the CDR3. Per germline, CDR1 LNHDA and CDR2 SQIVND (reference sequence). The CDR3 here is CASIRTDITRSGNTIYF. For the CDR3, the DNA is TGTGCCAGTATCCGGACAGATATAACCCGCTCTGGAAACACCATATATTTT.

V usage is TRBV5-4 and J usage is TRBJ2-7; a possible D gene is TRBD2 (6 bases). This CDR3 region has 14 residues. The germline V gene has CDR1 SGHNT and CDR2 YYREEE (reference sequence). Trimming removed 4 bases at V and 0 bases at J, with 11 bases between. The CDR3 here is CASSRGGASYEQYF. CDR3 DNA: TGTGCCAGCAGCCGAGGCGGGGCCTCCTACGAGCAGTACTTC.

DNA for the CDR3: TGTGCCACCGCCGACAGGCCGTCTAGCACAGATACGCAGTATTTT. Translated, it gives CATADRPSSTDTQYF. The chain employs TRBV19 and TRBJ2-3; TRBD1 is a possible D gene (6 bases). CDR1 LNHDA and CDR2 SQIVND come from the germline V gene (reference sequence). The CDR3 extends over 15 amino acids. Trimming took off 10 bases at V and 0 bases at J, with 17 bases between the two ends.

The chain links TRBV7-9 to TRBJ2-7; 7 bases line up with TRBD1. J gave up 0 bases and V 2 bases, and 1 base lay outside the gene matches. Germline assignment: CDR1 SEHNR and CDR2 FQNEAQ (reference sequence). The CDR3 sequence is 14 residues long. The CDR3 coding sequence is TGTGCCAGCAGCTTAACAGGGGACTCCTACGAGCAGTACTTC. This sequence encodes CASSLTGDSYEQYF.

The chain is built from TRBV5-1 and TRBJ1-1; D gene uncertain. Per the germline V gene, CDR1 is SGHRS and CDR2 is YFSETQ. Trimming shortened V by 4 bases and J by 2 bases, and 3 bases separated the two germline ends. The CDR3 contains 11 residues. Here the CDR3 DNA reads TGCGCCAGCAGCGTAAACACTGAAGCTTTCTTT. The encoded protein is CASSVNTEAFF.

This chain connects TRBV28 to TRBJ2-3; perhaps TRBD2 as D (6 bases). V was pared by 3 bases and J by 6 bases, with 10 bases between. This CDR3 has 13 amino acids. Germline V CDR1 and CDR2: MDHEN, SYDVKM. The CDR3 spells CASSFIRGDTQYF. For the CDR3, the DNA is TGTGCCAGCAGTTTTATCCGGGGGGATACGCAGTATTTT.

The chain couples TRBV9 to TRBJ2-5, with 9 bases that match TRBD2. The CDR3 has 18 residues. Germline V gene data show CDR1 as SGDLS and CDR2 as YYNGEE. V shed 0 bases and J 4 bases; nucleotides not matched to a gene: 13. The CDR3 reads CASSVDSGSGGLRETQYF. CDR3 nucleotide sequence: TGTGCCAGCAGCGTAGATTCTGGTAGCGGGGGTCTTAGAGAGACCCAGTACTTC.